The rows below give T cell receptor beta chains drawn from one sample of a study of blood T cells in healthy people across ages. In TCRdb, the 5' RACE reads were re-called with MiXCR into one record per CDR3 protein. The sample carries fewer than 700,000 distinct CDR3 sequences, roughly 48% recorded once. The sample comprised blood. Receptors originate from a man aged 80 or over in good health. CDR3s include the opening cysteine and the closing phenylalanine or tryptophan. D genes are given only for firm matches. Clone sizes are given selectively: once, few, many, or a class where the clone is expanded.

CASSFRASNEKLFF TGTGCCAGCAGCTTCCGGGCTAGTAATGAAAAACTGTTTTTT - - TRBJ1-4 TRBV7-9
CASKGLRDTQYF TGTGCCAGCAAGGGATTAAGAGATACGCAGTATTTT many - TRBJ2-3 TRBV5-6
CASSSQAGGPGSNTGELFF TGTGCCAGCAGCTCTCAAGCGGGAGGGCCCGGTTCGAACACCGGGGAGCTGTTTTTT once TRBD2 TRBJ2-2 TRBV7-2
CASSLTGVGGNSYEQYF TGTGCCAGCAGCTTGACAGGGGTCGGGGGAAACTCCTACGAGCAGTACTTC - - TRBJ2-7 TRBV5-5
CASSKSWSSDTQYF TGTGCCAGCAGCAAATCTTGGAGTTCAGATACGCAGTATTTT few - TRBJ2-3 TRBV7-8
CSVKWTGGNEQYF TGCAGCGTGAAATGGACAGGGGGCAATGAGCAGTACTTC - TRBD1 TRBJ2-7 TRBV29-1
CSVGRTSGRGNEQFF TGCAGCGTTGGTAGGACTAGCGGGAGAGGAAATGAGCAGTTCTTC - TRBD2 TRBJ2-1 TRBV29-1
CASSLRVQNTEAFF TGTGCCAGCAGCTTAAGGGTACAGAACACTGAAGCTTTCTTT - - TRBJ1-1 TRBV7-2
CASSLSRTGTNYEQYF TGTGCCAGCAGCTTGTCCCGGACAGGGACAAACTACGAGCAGTACTTC few TRBD1 TRBJ2-7 TRBV7-9
CASSLEGPGANVLTF TGTGCCAGCAGCTTAGAAGGGCCTGGGGCCAACGTCCTGACTTTC few - TRBJ2-6 TRBV7-2
CSAPPPAGGVDTQYF TGCAGTGCACCACCCCCAGCGGGAGGAGTAGATACGCAGTATTTT - TRBD2 TRBJ2-3 TRBV20-1
CASGLGQAWEQYF TGTGCCAGCGGACTCGGACAGGCATGGGAGCAGTACTTC - TRBD1 TRBJ2-7 TRBV28
CASSKARSGKNIQYF TGTGCCAGCAGTAAAGCCAGGAGTGGCAAAAACATTCAGTACTTC many - TRBJ2-4 TRBV6-5
CASSISLGRDSGNTIYF TGTGCCAGCAGCATCTCCCTGGGAAGGGACTCTGGAAACACCATATATTTT - - TRBJ1-3 TRBV21-1
CATRTGGTEAFF TGTGCCACCCGGACAGGGGGCACTGAAGCTTTCTTT - TRBD1 TRBJ1-1 TRBV28
CASSRPGLESDMQYF TGTGCCAGCAGCCGCCCGGGACTAGAATCAGATATGCAGTATTTT - TRBD2 TRBJ2-3 TRBV12-3/TRBV12-4
CASSAATGDSPLHF TGTGCCAGCAGCGCCGCTACAGGGGATTCACCCCTCCACTTT - TRBD1 TRBJ1-6 TRBV7-2
CASSLGPVGYEQYF TGTGCCAGCAGCTTAGGACCAGTGGGATACGAGCAGTACTTC - - TRBJ2-7 TRBV11-2
CASNSGRTGFAEAFF TGCGCCAGCAATTCGGGCCGAACAGGGTTCGCTGAAGCTTTCTTT - - TRBJ1-1 TRBV5-1
CASSPSVDTQYF TGTGCCAGCAGCCCTAGTGTAGATACGCAGTATTTT few - TRBJ2-3 TRBV28
CATSRGDSDHSGDTQYF TGTGCCACCAGCAGAGGGGACAGTGATCATTCTGGGGATACGCAGTATTTT - TRBD1 TRBJ2-3 TRBV15
CASSSRGSSETQYF TGTGCCAGCAGTTCAAGGGGGAGCTCAGAGACCCAGTACTTC few - TRBJ2-5 TRBV7-2
CASSISGVTPDTQYF TGTGCCAGCAGTATTAGCGGAGTGACACCAGATACGCAGTATTTT - - TRBJ2-3 TRBV12-3/TRBV12-4
CSVLPGQGRNTEAFF TGCAGCGTTCTTCCGGGACAGGGTAGGAACACTGAAGCTTTCTTT - TRBD1 TRBJ1-1 TRBV29-1
CASSEGRNTGELFF TGCGCCAGCAGTGAGGGCAGGAACACCGGGGAGCTGTTTTTT few - TRBJ2-2 TRBV10-2
CSATIPVSPTDTQYF TGCAGTGCCACAATACCGGTATCCCCCACAGATACGCAGTATTTT - - TRBJ2-3 TRBV20-1
CASSSLAGGLSYEQYF TGCGCCAGCAGCTCCCTCGCGGGAGGTCTCTCCTACGAGCAGTACTTC few TRBD2 TRBJ2-7 TRBV5-1
CSVYTGTGGDTQYF TGCAGCGTTTATACCGGGACAGGGGGAGATACGCAGTATTTT - TRBD1 TRBJ2-3 TRBV29-1
CASSSNGGGVPETQYF TGTGCCAGCAGCAGCAACGGGGGGGGCGTTCCAGAGACCCAGTACTTC many TRBD2 TRBJ2-5 TRBV7-3
CASSLRGYDNEQFF TGCGCCAGCAGCTTACGGGGGTACGACAATGAGCAGTTCTTC few - TRBJ2-1 TRBV5-1
CASSADRASTVSTGELFF TGTGCCAGCAGTGCTGACAGGGCGTCAACTGTTAGCACCGGGGAGCTGTTTTTT - TRBD1 TRBJ2-2 TRBV6-4
CASIPPTGHEQFF TGTGCCAGCATCCCGCCGACAGGGCATGAGCAGTTCTTC few TRBD1 TRBJ2-1 TRBV6-2/TRBV6-3
CSPHKGAISGYTF TGTAGTCCCCACAAAGGGGCGATTAGTGGCTACACCTTC - - TRBJ1-2 TRBV20-1
CSAWDIRLGGYTF TGCAGCGCCTGGGACATCCGTCTGGGTGGCTACACCTTC - - TRBJ1-2 TRBV29-1
CASSVAGEGNEQYF TGTGCCAGCAGCGTAGCGGGAGAAGGCAACGAGCAGTACTTC - TRBD2 TRBJ2-7 TRBV6-6
CSVEDGTGDTEAFF TGCAGCGTTGAAGATGGGACAGGAGATACTGAAGCTTTCTTT - TRBD1 TRBJ1-1 TRBV29-1
CASSVVGWGNEQFF TGTGCCAGCAGCGTAGTTGGCTGGGGCAATGAGCAGTTCTTC - - TRBJ2-1 TRBV7-2